This passage covers 21 T cell receptor beta chains from one sample sequenced in a study of shared clonotypes between healthy human individuals. The assay was immunoSEQ multiplex PCR, and TCRdb's table has in-frame clones only and misses some. The repertoire holds fewer than 400,000 clones, 74% seen once, with approximately 10% in the top ten. Sequencing was carried out using memory CD4+ T cells sorted from blood. Subset of the sample: CD45RA-negative fraction. These receptor sequences come from a man aged 30 to 39 in good health.

This chain joins TRBV29-1 and TRBJ2-1; tentatively, D is TRBD2 (5 bases). In germline, CDR1 is SQVTM, CDR2 ANQGSEA. Trimming took off 5 bases at V and 9 bases at J, with 11 bases between the two ends. The CDR3 covers 11 residues. CDR3 protein: CSVSGSGEQFF. CDR3 nucleotide sequence: TGCAGCGTTTCGGGGTCGGGTGAGCAGTTCTTC.

The chain carries TRBV28 and TRBJ2-7; no reliable D call. Between the trimmed V and J ends, which lost 8 bases and 1 base, there was a span of 3 bases. Per the germline V gene, CDR1 is MDHEN and CDR2 is SYDVKM. The CDR3 is made up of 10 amino acids. The CDR3 nucleotides are TGTGCCAGCGGGTCCTACGAGCAGTACTTC. This translates into CASGSYEQYF.

The CDR3: CASSEEAGRFYEQYF. Here the CDR3 DNA reads TGTGCCAGCAGTGAAGAAGCTGGGAGGTTCTACGAGCAGTACTTC. V gene TRBV2 combines with J gene TRBJ2-7, with a weak D call TRBD2 (6 bases). The CDR3 covers 15 residues. V was clipped by 1 base and J by 3 bases, with 13 bases between them. CDR1 and CDR2 (germline): SNHLY, FYNNEI.

This chain joins TRBV19 and TRBJ2-7, with TRBD2 matching 8 bases. The better agreement between TRBJ2-1 and the DNA end casts doubt on the J call. Germline assignment: CDR1 LNHDA and CDR2 SQIVND (reference sequence). The CDR3 covers 14 residues. This CDR3 reads CASSGRAYVSEQFF. The CDR3, as DNA: TGTGCCAGTAGCGGGAGGGCCTATGTTAGTGAGCAGTTCTTC.

The rearrangement links TRBV29-1 to TRBJ2-7; 7 bases agree with TRBD1. Trimming took 4 bases from V and 2 from J; bases not matched to a gene: 8. The CDR3 runs to 14 residues. Germline CDR1 reads SQVTM; CDR2 reads ANQGSEA. DNA of the CDR3: TGCAGCGTTGGGGAGTCGGGACAGACCTACGAGCAGTACTTC. Its protein product is CSVGESGQTYEQYF.

This rearrangement joins TRBV19 to TRBJ2-5; 7 bases fit TRBD1. J was trimmed by 5 bases and V by 7 bases; bases with no gene match: 7. Per germline, CDR1 LNHDA and CDR2 SQIVND (reference sequence). This CDR3 has 13 amino acids. CDR3 loop: CASKVEGAETQYF. The CDR3 bases are TGTGCCAGTAAGGTCGAGGGGGCCGAGACCCAGTACTTC.

The chain uses TRBV28 and TRBJ1-5; 7 nucleotides line up with TRBD1. CDR1 MDHEN and CDR2 SYDVKM come from the germline V gene. The CDR3 loop spans 14 amino acids. Trimming cost V 11 bases and J 0 bases; bases outside gene matches: 7. In DNA form, the CDR3 reads TGTGCCGGGGGGACAGTCTATAGCAATCAGCCCCAGCATTTT. This gives the protein CAGGTVYSNQPQHF.

The chain is built from TRBV5-1 and TRBJ2-1, with D possibly matching TRBD2 (6 bases). With 4 bases removed from V and 5 bases from J, the gap between germline ends came to 16 bases. CDR1 SGHRS and CDR2 YFSETQ come from the germline V gene. The CDR3 sequence is 15 residues long. The CDR3: CASSPDGGGHNEQFF. CDR3 nucleotides: TGCGCCAGCAGCCCGGACGGGGGAGGACACAATGAGCAGTTCTTC. The full variable domain, rest sourced from reference TRBV5-1 and TRBJ2-1, is KAGVTQTPRYLIKTRGQQVTLSCSPISGHRSVSWYQQTPGQGLQFLFEYFSETQRNKGNFPGRFSGRQFSNSRSEMNVSTLELGDSALYLCASSPDGGGHNEQFFGPGTRLTVL.

In this sample, this clone turned up once. This chain links TRBV6-1 with TRBJ1-1, with a tentative D call TRBD1 (5 bases). This CDR3 is built from 10 residues. Trimming removed 8 bases at V and 10 bases at J, with 11 bases between. The germline V gene has CDR1 MNHNS and CDR2 SASEGT. CDR3 DNA: TGTGCCAGCCACCTGGGGGTAGCTTTCTTT. It translates to CASHLGVAFF.

V usage is TRBV2 and J usage is TRBJ2-1; the D gene is possibly TRBD2 (5 bases). Between the trimmed V and J ends, which lost 4 bases and 9 bases, there was a span of 13 bases. Germline V lookup: CDR1 SNHLY, CDR2 FYNNEI. The CDR3 consists of 13 residues. In nucleotides, the CDR3 is TGTGCCAGCAGTGGAGGGATTAGTTTTGAGCAGTTCTTC. It is translated as CASSGGISFEQFF.

This clone was seen once. The chain couples TRBV7-3 to TRBJ2-7; D possibly corresponds to TRBD2 (6 bases). Germline assignment: CDR1 SGHTA and CDR2 FQGTGA. CDR3 length equals 14 residues. V lost 6 bases and J lost 1, with 13 bases in between. The CDR3 region is CASSKTGGSYEQYF. CDR3 DNA sequence: TGTGCCAGCAGTAAAACAGGAGGGTCCTACGAGCAGTACTTC.

This clone was counted once. J is TRBJ2-2 and V is TRBV2; 14 bases agree with TRBD2. Unmatched junction bases numbered 3, after V lost 5 bases and J lost 4 bases. The CDR3 runs 16 residues. The germline V gene encodes CDR1 SNHLY and CDR2 FYNNEI. The CDR3 protein is CASSPTSGRVTGELFF. The CDR3 DNA follows: TGTGCCAGCAGTCCGACTAGCGGGAGGGTCACCGGGGAGCTGTTTTTT.

This chain links TRBV10-3 with TRBJ1-2; D perhaps matches TRBD1 (5 bases). CDR1 is ENHRY, CDR2 SYGVKD, per germline. V shed 4 bases and J shed 4 bases, with 10 bases lying between them. The CDR3 sequence is 13 residues long. CDR3 in amino acids: CAISVERGYGYTF. Here the CDR3 DNA reads TGTGCCATCAGTGTTGAGAGGGGCTATGGCTACACCTTC.

The V call is TRBV10-3, the J call TRBJ1-5; 9 nucleotides agree with TRBD1. The CDR3 has 16 residues. Germline loops: CDR1 ENHRY, CDR2 SYGVKD. Trimming removed 6 bases from V and 0 bases from J; junction bases left unmatched: 6. In DNA, the CDR3 is TGTGCCATCAGCGGACAGGGGCCAAATAGCAATCAGCCCCAGCATTTT. It translates to CAISGQGPNSNQPQHF.

The chain couples TRBV14 to TRBJ2-1, with 15 bases that match TRBD2. From germline, CDR1 is SGHDN and CDR2 FVKESK. There are 20 residues in the CDR3. The junction had 12 bases not matched to a gene; V was cut back by 2 bases and J by 4 bases. CDR3 nucleotide sequence: TGTGCCAGCAGCCAAAAACCGGGACTAGCGGGAGGCGGAATTTACAATGAGCAGTTCTTC. Protein product: CASSQKPGLAGGGIYNEQFF.

The chain recombines TRBV4-2 with TRBJ2-1; the D gene could be TRBD1 or TRBD2 (5 bases each). V shed 4 bases and J shed 0 bases, with 13 bases lying between them. CDR3 size: 16 residues. Germline-derived CDR1 and CDR2 are LGHNA and YNFKEQ. The CDR3 sequence: CASSLADTSSYNEQFF. CDR3 coding DNA: TGTGCCAGCAGCCTCGCGGACACTAGCTCCTACAATGAGCAGTTCTTC.

The CDR3 protein is CASSIYSSGSGAEQFF. DNA of the CDR3: TGTGCCAGTAGTATCTACTCTAGCGGGAGTGGGGCTGAGCAGTTCTTC. The rearrangement links TRBV19 to TRBJ2-1; 10 positions match TRBD2. Germline V gives CDR1 LNHDA, CDR2 SQIVND (reference sequence). This CDR3 is 16 amino acids long. The trim removed 3 bases at V and 9 bases at J, leaving 11 bases unmatched.

The rearrangement links TRBV11-2 to TRBJ2-7; D not certain. With 5 bases removed from V and 3 bases from J, the gap between germline ends came to 8 bases. The CDR3 covers 12 residues. The germline CDR1 and CDR2 sequences are SGHAT and FQNNGV. The CDR3 loop reads CASSAQNYEQYF. In DNA form, the CDR3 reads TGTGCCAGCAGCGCACAGAACTACGAGCAGTACTTC.

The CDR3 DNA reads as TGTGCCAGCAGAGTCCTCCCACCAGGGGTTTATGGGGCCAACGTCCTGACTTTC. Translation: CASRVLPPGVYGANVLTF. The chain couples TRBV7-9 to TRBJ2-6; D is perhaps TRBD1 (6 bases). Trimming left V 6 bases short and J 3 bases short, with 21 bases between. Germline lookup yields CDR1 SEHNR and CDR2 FQNEAQ (reference sequence). This CDR3 is 18 amino acids long.

The chain joins TRBV5-1 to TRBJ2-1; TRBD2 aligns across 10 bases. The CDR3 consists of 15 residues. From germline, CDR1 is SGHRS and CDR2 YFSETQ. V was pared by 4 bases and J by 5 bases, with 6 bases of the junction left unmatched. CDR3 coding DNA: TGCGCCAGCAGCCCACGGACTAGCGGAAACAATGAGCAGTTCTTC. Encoded protein: CASSPRTSGNNEQFF.

The chain couples TRBV5-3 to TRBJ2-7; TRBD2 matches at 9 bases. TRBV5-3 is marked as an open reading frame, function uncertain. This CDR3 comprises 17 residues. V dropped 0 bases and J dropped 5; count of bases not matched to a gene: 12. In nucleotides, the CDR3 is TGTGCCAGAAGCTTGGATATGGGGCGGGAGGGCCCCCACGAGCAGTACTTC. This gives the protein CARSLDMGREGPHEQYF.